This entry lists 17 T cell receptor beta chains sequenced from one sample in a study of blood T cell repertoires in COVID-19. Profiling relied on immunoSEQ multiplex PCR, and the TCRdb table lists in-frame clones only, not all of them. The sample carries approximately 54,000 clones, more than 90% recorded once. Sequenced material: peripheral blood. The origin of the receptors is a man in his fifties with acute or convalescent COVID-19.

This chain uses TRBV27 with TRBJ2-7; D is possibly TRBD2 (6 bases). The CDR3 spans 14 residues. The ends were cut back, 3 bases at V and 3 bases at J, with 12 bases in the middle. Germline CDR1 and CDR2: MNHEY and SMNVEV (reference sequence). CDR3 sequence reads: CASSFYSGNYEQYF. Here the CDR3 DNA reads TGTGCCAGCAGTTTCTATAGCGGAAACTACGAGCAGTACTTC.

This chain joins TRBV6-5 and TRBJ1-2, with D perhaps TRBD1 (6 bases). This CDR3 is 13 amino acids long. Per germline, CDR1 MNHEY and CDR2 SVGAGI. The germline V and J ends were trimmed by 6 bases and 4 bases, with 12 bases remaining between them. In DNA form, the CDR3 reads TGTGCCAGCAGCCGGACAGAACGCTATGGCTACACCTTC. Its protein product is CASSRTERYGYTF.

This clone showed up just once. V is TRBV9 and J is TRBJ2-3; 7 nucleotides agree with TRBD2. The CDR3 is made up of 14 amino acids. J lost 0 bases, V lost 3 bases, and 1 base had no gene match. Germline V gene lookup returns CDR1 SGDLS and CDR2 YYNGEE. In nucleotides, the CDR3 is TGTGCCAGCAGCGGACTAGCTAGCACAGATACGCAGTATTTT. It yields the protein CASSGLASTDTQYF. Full variable domain (remainder filled in from reference TRBV9 and TRBJ2-3): DSGVTQTPKHLITATGQRVTLRCSPRSGDLSVYWYQQSLDQGLQFLIQYYNGEERAKGNILERFSAQQFPDLHSELNLSSLELGDSALYFCASSGLASTDTQYFGPGTRLTVL.

The rearrangement joins TRBV14 to TRBJ2-7; 8 bases are shared with TRBD2. This CDR3 has 17 residues. The germline V gene has CDR1 SGHDN and CDR2 FVKESK. V shed 0 bases, J shed 5 bases, and the junction held 12 bases outside the gene matches. The CDR3 loop is CASSQDQLSGSSDEQYF. The CDR3 DNA follows: TGTGCCAGCAGCCAAGATCAGCTAAGCGGGAGCTCAGACGAGCAGTACTTC.

This chain joins TRBV7-7 and TRBJ1-6; the match to TRBD1 covers 8 bases. The V gene's germline CDR1 is SSHAT and CDR2 FNYEAQ (reference sequence). The J segment lost 13 bases and the V segment lost 5 bases, leaving 16 bases of the junction unmatched. There are 16 residues in the CDR3. The chain's CDR3 is CASSPRDRLSVAPLHF. CDR3 bases: TGTGCCAGCAGCCCCCGGGACAGGCTTTCCGTGGCGCCCCTCCACTTT.

In its sample, this clone was seen a few times. The chain joins TRBV19 to TRBJ1-2, with D possibly TRBD1 on 6 matching bases. Per the germline V gene, CDR1 is LNHDA and CDR2 is SQIVND (reference sequence). Trimming took 6 bases from V and 6 from J, leaving 23 bases between them. The CDR3 length is 16 residues. CDR3 sequence: CASRMKPGARSDGYTF. CDR3 DNA sequence: TGTGCCAGTAGGATGAAGCCAGGGGCCCGATCGGATGGCTACACCTTC.

This chain joins TRBV27 and TRBJ2-7; TRBD2 agrees at 9 bases. Germline CDR1 MNHEY, CDR2 SMNVEV (reference sequence). The CDR3 spans 15 residues. V was pared by 5 bases and J by 2 bases, with 7 bases of the junction left unmatched. The CDR3 loop is CASSVRAGGPYEQYF. In nucleotides, the CDR3 is TGTGCCAGCAGTGTAAGAGCGGGAGGACCCTACGAGCAGTACTTC.

V and J are TRBV9 and TRBJ2-1, with 10 bases fitting TRBD2. Germline CDR1 reads SGDLS; CDR2 reads YYNGEE. This CDR3 spans 16 amino acids. J was trimmed by 7 bases and V by 2 bases; bases with no gene match: 9. The CDR3 DNA sequence: TGTGCCAGCAGCGTGAGAGCGGGAGGGCCTGGGAATGAGCAGTTCTTC. Protein product: CASSVRAGGPGNEQFF.

This chain uses TRBV3-1 (or the pseudogene TRBV3-2) with TRBJ1-5, with a tentative D call TRBD1 (5 bases). CDR1 and CDR2 from the germline V gene are LGHDT and YNNKEL (reference sequence). Trimming shortened V by 4 bases and J by 7 bases, and 14 bases separated the two germline ends. The CDR3 loop spans 14 amino acids. The CDR3 is CASSLGREQQPQHF. In DNA form, the CDR3 reads TGTGCCAGCAGCCTCGGCAGGGAACAGCAGCCCCAGCATTTT.

This clone is medium-sized. J is TRBJ1-1 and V is TRBV6-5; weak D call: TRBD1 (5 bases). Looked up from germline, CDR1 is MNHEY and CDR2 is SVGAGI. The germline V and J ends were trimmed by 3 bases and 10 bases, with 9 bases remaining between them. This CDR3 is 11 amino acids long. DNA for the CDR3: TGTGCCAGCAGTTATTACGGGGGAGCTTTCTTT. Amino acids: CASSYYGGAFF.

The chain joins TRBV19 to TRBJ2-5; 14 bases line up with TRBD2. The germline V gene encodes CDR1 LNHDA and CDR2 SQIVND (reference sequence). J lost 5 bases, V lost 10 bases, and 9 bases had no gene match. The CDR3 length is 15 residues. The CDR3 DNA reads as TGTGCCACATCAGGGGGACTAGCGGGAGTGGAGACCCAGTACTTC. The encoded protein is CATSGGLAGVETQYF.

This clone was picked up a small number of times. The chain has TRBV6-5 and TRBJ2-7, with TRBD2 matching over 8 bases. Trimming cost V 7 bases and J 4 bases; bases outside gene matches: 9. Germline assignment: CDR1 MNHEY and CDR2 SVGAGI. The CDR3 extends over 14 amino acids. In DNA form, the CDR3 reads TGTGCCAGCAATCCTTCGGGAGGGCTTTACGAGCAGTACTTC. It codes for CASNPSGGLYEQYF.

The rearrangement links TRBV11-2 to TRBJ2-7; 8 positions agree with TRBD2. The ends lost 4 bases at V and 0 bases at J; junction bases unmatched: 5. Germline values: CDR1 SGHAT, CDR2 FQNNGV. This CDR3 is 15 amino acids long. CDR3 DNA sequence: TGTGCCAGCAGCTCTACTAGCGGCCTCTCCTACGAGCAGTACTTC. It is translated as CASSSTSGLSYEQYF.

The V gene is TRBV28, the J gene TRBJ2-1, with 11 bases that match TRBD2. CDR1 is MDHEN and CDR2 is SYDVKM in the germline V gene. Trimming took 10 bases from V and 9 from J; bases not matched to a gene: 8. The CDR3 is made up of 13 amino acids. The CDR3 reads CATRLAGSSEQFF. The CDR3 nucleotides read TGTGCCACCCGACTAGCGGGATCCAGTGAGCAGTTCTTC.

V is TRBV19 and J is TRBJ1-6; D possibly corresponds to TRBD1 (6 bases). The germline V and J ends were trimmed by 1 base and 0 bases, with 10 bases remaining between them. Germline CDR1 LNHDA, CDR2 SQIVND (reference sequence). This CDR3 spans 17 amino acids. The chain's CDR3 is CASSIAQGSSYNSPLHF. The CDR3 DNA reads TGTGCCAGTAGTATAGCCCAGGGGAGCTCCTATAATTCACCCCTCCACTTT.

The chain uses TRBV7-2 and TRBJ2-7; 9 nucleotides agree with TRBD1. The CDR3 runs to 14 residues. Trimming removed 4 bases from V and 5 bases from J; junction bases left unmatched: 6. In germline, CDR1 is SGHTA, CDR2 FQGNSA. CDR3 coding DNA: TGTGCCAGCAGCTACGGGACAGGGAGGAACGAGCAGTACTTC. As protein: CASSYGTGRNEQYF.

The gene calls are TRBV7-2 and TRBJ1-2, with TRBD1 matching over 7 bases. The CDR3 sequence is 15 residues long. Germline V gives CDR1 SGHTA, CDR2 FQGNSA. Trimming at V came to 4 bases and at J to 6 bases, leaving 11 bases not matched to a gene. CDR3 protein: CASSSISGQVNGYTF. CDR3 nucleotide sequence: TGTGCCAGCAGCTCAATTAGCGGACAGGTCAATGGCTACACCTTC. Drawing the rest from reference TRBV7-2 and TRBJ1-2, the complete variable domain is GAGVSQSPSNKVTEKGKDVELRCDPISGHTALYWYRQSLGQGLEFLIYFQGNSAPDKSGLPSDRFSAERTGGSVSTLTIQRTQQEDSAVYLCASSSISGQVNGYTFGSGTRLTVV.